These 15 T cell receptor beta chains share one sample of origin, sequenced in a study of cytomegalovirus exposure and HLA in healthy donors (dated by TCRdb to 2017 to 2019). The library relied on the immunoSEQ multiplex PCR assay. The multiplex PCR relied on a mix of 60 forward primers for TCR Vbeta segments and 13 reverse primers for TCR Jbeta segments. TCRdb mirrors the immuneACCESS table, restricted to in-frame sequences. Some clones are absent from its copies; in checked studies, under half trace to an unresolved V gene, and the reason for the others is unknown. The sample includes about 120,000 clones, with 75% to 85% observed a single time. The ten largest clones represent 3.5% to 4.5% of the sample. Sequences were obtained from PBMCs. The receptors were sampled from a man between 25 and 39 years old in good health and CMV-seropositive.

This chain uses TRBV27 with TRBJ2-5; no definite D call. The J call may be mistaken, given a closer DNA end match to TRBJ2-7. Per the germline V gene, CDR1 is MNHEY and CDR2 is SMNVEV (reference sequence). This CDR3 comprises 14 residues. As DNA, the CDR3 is TGTGCCAGCAGTTTAAATCCGTTAGTCTACGAGCAGTACTTC. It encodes CASSLNPLVYEQYF.

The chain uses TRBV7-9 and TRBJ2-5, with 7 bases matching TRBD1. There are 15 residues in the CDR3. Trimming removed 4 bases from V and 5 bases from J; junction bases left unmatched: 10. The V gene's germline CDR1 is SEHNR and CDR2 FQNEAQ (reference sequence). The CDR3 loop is CASSSIRQGRETQYF. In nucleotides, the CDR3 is TGTGCCAGCAGCTCGATTCGACAGGGTAGGGAGACCCAGTACTTC.

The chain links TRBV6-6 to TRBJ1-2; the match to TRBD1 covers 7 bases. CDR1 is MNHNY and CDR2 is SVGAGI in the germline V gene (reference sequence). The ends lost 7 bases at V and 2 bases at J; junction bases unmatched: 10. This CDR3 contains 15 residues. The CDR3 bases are TGTGCCAGCATCGGGACAGACCTTAAAAACTATGGCTACACCTTC. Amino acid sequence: CASIGTDLKNYGYTF.

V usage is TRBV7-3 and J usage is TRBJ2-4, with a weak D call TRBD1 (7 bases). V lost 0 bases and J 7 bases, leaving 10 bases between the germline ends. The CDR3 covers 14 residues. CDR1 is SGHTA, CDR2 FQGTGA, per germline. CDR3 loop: CASSLTAGGNIQYF. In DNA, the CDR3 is TGTGCCAGCAGCTTAACGGCAGGGGGGAACATTCAGTACTTC.

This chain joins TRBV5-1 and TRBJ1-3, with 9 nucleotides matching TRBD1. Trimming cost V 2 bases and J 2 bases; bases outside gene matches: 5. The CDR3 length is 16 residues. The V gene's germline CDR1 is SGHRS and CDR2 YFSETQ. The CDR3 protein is CASSLLGQGTGNTIYF. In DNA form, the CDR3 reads TGCGCCAGCAGCTTACTAGGACAGGGGACTGGAAACACCATATATTTT.

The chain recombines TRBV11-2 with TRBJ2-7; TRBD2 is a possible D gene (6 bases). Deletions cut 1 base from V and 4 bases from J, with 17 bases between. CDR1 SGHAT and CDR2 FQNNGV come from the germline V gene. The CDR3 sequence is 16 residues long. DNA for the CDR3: TGTGCCAGCAGCTTAGGGGTCTCTAGCGATCCGTACGAGCAGTACTTC. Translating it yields CASSLGVSSDPYEQYF.

The CDR3 is CASSPDRANTEAFF. The CDR3 DNA reads TGTGCCAGCAGCCCGGACAGGGCGAACACTGAAGCTTTCTTT. The J gene is TRBJ1-1, the V gene TRBV5-4, with 8 bases matching TRBD1. Germline CDR1 reads SGHNT; CDR2 reads YYREEE (reference sequence). The CDR3 has 14 residues. The trim removed 4 bases at V and 1 base at J, leaving 3 bases unmatched.

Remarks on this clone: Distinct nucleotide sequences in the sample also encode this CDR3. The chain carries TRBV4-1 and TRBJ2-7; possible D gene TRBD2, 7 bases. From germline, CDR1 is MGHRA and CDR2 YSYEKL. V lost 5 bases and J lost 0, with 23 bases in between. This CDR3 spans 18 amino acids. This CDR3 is CASSKLLGGGGYSYEQYF. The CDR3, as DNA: TGCGCCAGCAGCAAGCTGTTGGGGGGCGGGGGCTACTCCTACGAGCAGTACTTC.

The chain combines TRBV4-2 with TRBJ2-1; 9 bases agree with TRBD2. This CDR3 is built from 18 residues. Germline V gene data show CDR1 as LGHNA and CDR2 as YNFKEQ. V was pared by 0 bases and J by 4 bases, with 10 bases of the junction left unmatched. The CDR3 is CASSQDLIIAGVYNEQFF. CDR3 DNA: TGTGCCAGCAGCCAAGATCTTATAATAGCGGGAGTATACAATGAGCAGTTCTTC.

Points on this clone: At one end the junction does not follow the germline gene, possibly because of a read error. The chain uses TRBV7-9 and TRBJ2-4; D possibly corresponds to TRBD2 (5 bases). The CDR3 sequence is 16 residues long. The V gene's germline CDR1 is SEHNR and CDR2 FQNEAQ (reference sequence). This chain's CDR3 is CASSLVMDSAKNSQYF. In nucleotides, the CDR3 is TGTGCCAGCAGCTTAGTTATGGACTCGGCCAAAAACAGTCAGTACTTC.

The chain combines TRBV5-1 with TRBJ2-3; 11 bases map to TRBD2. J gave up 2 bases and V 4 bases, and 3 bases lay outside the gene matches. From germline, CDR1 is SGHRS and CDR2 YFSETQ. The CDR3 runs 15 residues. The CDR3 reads CASSPLAGVTDTQYF. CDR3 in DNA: TGCGCCAGCAGCCCACTAGCGGGGGTCACAGATACGCAGTATTTT.

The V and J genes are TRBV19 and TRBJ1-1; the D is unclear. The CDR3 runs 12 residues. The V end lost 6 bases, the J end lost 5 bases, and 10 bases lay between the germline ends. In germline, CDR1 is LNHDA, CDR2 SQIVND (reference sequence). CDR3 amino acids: CASSPRWTEAFF. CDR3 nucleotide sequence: TGTGCCAGTAGCCCCCGGTGGACTGAAGCTTTCTTT.

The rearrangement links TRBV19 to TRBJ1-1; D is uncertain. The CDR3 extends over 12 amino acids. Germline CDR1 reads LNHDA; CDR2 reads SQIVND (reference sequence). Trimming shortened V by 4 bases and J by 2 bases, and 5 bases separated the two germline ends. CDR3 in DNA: TGTGCCAGTAGTACAGGAAACACTGAAGCTTTCTTT. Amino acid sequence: CASSTGNTEAFF.

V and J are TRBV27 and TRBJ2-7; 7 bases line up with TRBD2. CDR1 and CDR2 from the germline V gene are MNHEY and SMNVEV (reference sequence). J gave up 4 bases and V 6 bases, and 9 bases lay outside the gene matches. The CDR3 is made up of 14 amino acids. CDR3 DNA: TGTGCCAGCAGACTAGGACTAGATTCGTACGAGCAGTACTTC. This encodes CASRLGLDSYEQYF.

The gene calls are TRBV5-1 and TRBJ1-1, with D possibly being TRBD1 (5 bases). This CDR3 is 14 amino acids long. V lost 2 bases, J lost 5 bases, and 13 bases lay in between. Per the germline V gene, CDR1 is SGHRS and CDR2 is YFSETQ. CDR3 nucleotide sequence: TGCGCCAGCAGCTTTCAGGGTTCGGATACTGAAGCTTTCTTT. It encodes CASSFQGSDTEAFF.